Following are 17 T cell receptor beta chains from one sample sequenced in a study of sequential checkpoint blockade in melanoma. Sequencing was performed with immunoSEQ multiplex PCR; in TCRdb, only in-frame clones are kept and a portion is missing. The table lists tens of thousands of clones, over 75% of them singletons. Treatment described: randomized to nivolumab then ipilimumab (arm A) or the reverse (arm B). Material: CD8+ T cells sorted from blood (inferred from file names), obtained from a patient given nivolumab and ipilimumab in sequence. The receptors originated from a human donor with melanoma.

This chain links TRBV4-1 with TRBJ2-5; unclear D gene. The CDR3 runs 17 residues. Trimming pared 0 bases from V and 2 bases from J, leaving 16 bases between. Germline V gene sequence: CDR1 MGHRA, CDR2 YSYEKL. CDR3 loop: CASSQDRVRIGQETQYF. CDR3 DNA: TGCGCCAGCAGCCAAGATCGGGTGCGGATCGGTCAAGAGACCCAGTACTTC.

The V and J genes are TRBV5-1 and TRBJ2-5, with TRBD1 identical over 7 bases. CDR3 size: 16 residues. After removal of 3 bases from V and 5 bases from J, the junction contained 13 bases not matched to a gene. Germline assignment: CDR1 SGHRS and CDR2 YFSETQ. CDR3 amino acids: CASSSKYRGIGETQYF. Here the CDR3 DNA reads TGCGCCAGCAGCTCTAAATACAGGGGAATCGGGGAGACCCAGTACTTC.

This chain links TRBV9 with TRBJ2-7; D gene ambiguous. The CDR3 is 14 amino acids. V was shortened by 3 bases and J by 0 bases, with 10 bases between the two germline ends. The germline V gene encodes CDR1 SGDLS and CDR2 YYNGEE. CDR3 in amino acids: CASSELSSSYEQYF. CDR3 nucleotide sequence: TGTGCCAGCAGCGAGCTATCGAGCTCCTACGAGCAGTACTTC.

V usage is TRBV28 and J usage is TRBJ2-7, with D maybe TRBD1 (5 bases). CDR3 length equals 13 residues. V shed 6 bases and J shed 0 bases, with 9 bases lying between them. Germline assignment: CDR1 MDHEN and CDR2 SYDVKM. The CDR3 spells CASRRQSSYEQYF. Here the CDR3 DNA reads TGTGCCAGCAGGAGACAGAGCTCCTACGAGCAGTACTTC.

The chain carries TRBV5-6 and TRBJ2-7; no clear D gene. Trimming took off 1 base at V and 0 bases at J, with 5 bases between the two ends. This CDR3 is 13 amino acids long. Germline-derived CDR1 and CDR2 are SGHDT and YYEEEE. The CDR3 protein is CASSLYSSYEQYF. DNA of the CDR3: TGTGCCAGCAGCTTGTATAGCTCCTACGAGCAGTACTTC.

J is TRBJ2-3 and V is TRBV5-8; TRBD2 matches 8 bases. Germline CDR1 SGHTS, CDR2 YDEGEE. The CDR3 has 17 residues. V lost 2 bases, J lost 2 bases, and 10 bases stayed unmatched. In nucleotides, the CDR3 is TGTGCCAGCAGCTTAATCGCTCTAGCGGGCCTCACAGATACGCAGTATTTT. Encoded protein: CASSLIALAGLTDTQYF.

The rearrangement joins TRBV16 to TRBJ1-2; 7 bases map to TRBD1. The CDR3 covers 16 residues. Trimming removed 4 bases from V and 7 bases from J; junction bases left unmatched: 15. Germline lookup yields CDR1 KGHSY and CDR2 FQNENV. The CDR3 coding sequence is TGTGCCAGCAGCCCAGCCCGGGCAGGGGGTTCCTCTGGCTACACCTTC. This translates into CASSPARAGGSSGYTF.

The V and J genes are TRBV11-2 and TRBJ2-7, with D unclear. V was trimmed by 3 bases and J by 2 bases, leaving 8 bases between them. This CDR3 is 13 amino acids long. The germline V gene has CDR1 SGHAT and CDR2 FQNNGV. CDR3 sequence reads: CASSFGSTYEQYF. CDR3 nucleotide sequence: TGTGCCAGCAGCTTTGGCTCAACCTACGAGCAGTACTTC.

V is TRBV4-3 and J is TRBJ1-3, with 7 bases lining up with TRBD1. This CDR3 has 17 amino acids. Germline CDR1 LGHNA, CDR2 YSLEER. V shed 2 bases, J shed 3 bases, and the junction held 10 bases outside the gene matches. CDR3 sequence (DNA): TGCGCCAGCAGCCAACTCTCCGAGGGGGCAGTTGGAAACACCATATATTTT. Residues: CASSQLSEGAVGNTIYF.

DNA for the CDR3: TGTGCCAGCAGCCAGCAGGGACGTCCAGCGGGGGGGCCCCAGCATTTT. It translates to CASSQQGRPAGGPQHF. V is TRBV7-8 and J is TRBJ1-5, with a weak D call TRBD1 (5 bases). Germline V lookup: CDR1 SGHVS, CDR2 FQNEAQ. The V end was cut by 5 bases, the J end by 9 bases, with 23 bases between. The CDR3 contains 16 residues.

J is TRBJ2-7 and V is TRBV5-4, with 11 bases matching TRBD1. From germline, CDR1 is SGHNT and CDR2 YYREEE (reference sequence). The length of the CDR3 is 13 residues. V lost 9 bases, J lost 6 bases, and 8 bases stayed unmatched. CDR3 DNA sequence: TGTGCCATATCGTGGGACAGGGGGGCCGAGCAGTACTTC. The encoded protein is CAISWDRGAEQYF.

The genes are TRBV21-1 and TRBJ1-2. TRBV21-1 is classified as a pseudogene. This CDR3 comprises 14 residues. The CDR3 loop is CASSDRTAWRGYTF. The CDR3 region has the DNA TGTGCCAGCAGCGATCGGACGGCGTGGAGGGGCTACACCTTC.

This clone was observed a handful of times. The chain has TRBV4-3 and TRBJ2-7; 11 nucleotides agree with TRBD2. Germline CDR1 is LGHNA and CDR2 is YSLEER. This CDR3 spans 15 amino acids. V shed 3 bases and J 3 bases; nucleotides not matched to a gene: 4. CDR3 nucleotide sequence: TGCGCCAGCAGCCAGGGGACTAGCGGTCACTACGAGCAGTACTTC. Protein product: CASSQGTSGHYEQYF.

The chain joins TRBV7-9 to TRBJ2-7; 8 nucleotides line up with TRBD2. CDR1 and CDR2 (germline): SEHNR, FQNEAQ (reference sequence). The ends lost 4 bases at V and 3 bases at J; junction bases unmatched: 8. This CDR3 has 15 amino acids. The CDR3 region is CASSSLAGGLYEQYF. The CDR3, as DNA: TGTGCCAGCAGCTCCCTTGCGGGAGGTCTCTACGAGCAGTACTTC.

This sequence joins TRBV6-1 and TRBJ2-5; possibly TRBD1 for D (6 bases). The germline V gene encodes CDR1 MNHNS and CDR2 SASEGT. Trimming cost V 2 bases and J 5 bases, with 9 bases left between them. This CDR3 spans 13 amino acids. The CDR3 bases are TGTGCCAGCAGTGAATACAGGGTTGAGACCCAGTACTTC. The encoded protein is CASSEYRVETQYF.

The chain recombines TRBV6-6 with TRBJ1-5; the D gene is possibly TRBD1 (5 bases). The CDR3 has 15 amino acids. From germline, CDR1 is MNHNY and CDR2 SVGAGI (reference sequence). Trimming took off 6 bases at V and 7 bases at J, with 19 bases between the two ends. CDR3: CASSLLPAGPQPQHF. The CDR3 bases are TGTGCCAGCAGCCTACTCCCCGCGGGACCCCAGCCCCAGCATTTT.

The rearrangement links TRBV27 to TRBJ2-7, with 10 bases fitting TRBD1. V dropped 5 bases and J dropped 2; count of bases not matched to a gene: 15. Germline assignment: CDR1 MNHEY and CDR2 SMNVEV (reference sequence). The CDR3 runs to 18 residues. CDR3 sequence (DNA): TGTGCCAGCAGTCCATCCCCCGGGACAGGGGTCGGCACCTACGAGCAGTACTTC. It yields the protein CASSPSPGTGVGTYEQYF.